The 14 T cell receptor beta chains in this list originate from one sample, sequenced in a study of T-cell reconstitution after alpha-beta-depleted transplantation in children. For TCRbeta, the library was prepared with unique molecular identifiers. TCRdb used MiXCR to reprocess the PCR reads, holding one entry per CDR3 protein. Found here are about 250,000 distinct CDR3 sequences, roughly 25% of them singletons; the top ten hold under 5.5%. Sequences were derived from PBMCs, mostly from graft donor cells, sampled 360 days after TCRalphabeta/CD19-depleted stem cell transplant. These receptors were taken from a female patient between 2 and 15 years old who had a stem cell transplant for congenital amegakaryocytic thrombocytopenia, so the T cells may come from the graft donor.

The chain combines TRBV7-2 with TRBJ2-7; no definite D call. The CDR3 runs to 13 residues. The V gene's germline CDR1 is SGHTA and CDR2 FQGNSA. Trimming took 2 bases from V and 0 from J, leaving 5 bases between them. The DNA of the CDR3 is TGTGCCAGCAGCTTAACGCCCTCCTACGAGCAGTACTTC. As protein: CASSLTPSYEQYF.

In this sample, this clonotype turned up a few times. The J gene is TRBJ2-2, the V gene TRBV15; 8 positions match TRBD2. V dropped 0 bases and J dropped 7; count of bases not matched to a gene: 7. In germline, CDR1 is LNHNV, CDR2 YYDKDF (reference sequence). The CDR3 extends over 16 amino acids. The CDR3 protein is CATSREGAGAGGELFF. Written as DNA, the CDR3 is TGTGCCACCAGCAGAGAGGGAGCGGGAGCGGGCGGGGAGCTGTTTTTT.

This clonotype has just a few counts. This chain connects TRBV24-1 to TRBJ2-2; D is uncertain. V lost 5 bases and J lost 7, with 13 bases in between. CDR3 size: 14 residues. Germline CDR1 and CDR2: KGHDR and SFDVKD. The CDR3 bases are TGTGCCACCAGTGTTGATAGTTTCAACGGGGAGCTGTTTTTT. Amino acid sequence: CATSVDSFNGELFF.

The rearrangement joins TRBV12-3 or TRBV12-4 to TRBJ1-2; D possibly corresponds to TRBD1 (5 bases). CDR3 length: 12 amino acids. V was trimmed by 5 bases and J by 8 bases, leaving 12 bases between them. The CDR3 here is CASSDSPSGYTF. CDR3 DNA sequence: TGTGCCAGCAGTGACAGCCCCTCGGGCTACACCTTC.

This clonotype was observed a handful of times. This rearrangement joins TRBV12-3 or TRBV12-4 to TRBJ2-1; possibly TRBD1 for D (5 bases). V shed 8 bases and J shed 7 bases, with 6 bases lying between them. CDR3 size: 10 residues. The CDR3 bases are TGTGCCAGCGCAGGGAATGAGCAGTTCTTC. Translating gives CASAGNEQFF.

This clonotype was counted ten times or more. J is TRBJ1-1 and V is TRBV27; D call uncertain. The V gene lost 7 bases and the J gene lost 4 bases, with 13 bases spanning the gap. Germline V lookup: CDR1 MNHEY, CDR2 SMNVEV (reference sequence). The CDR3 is 13 residues long. The CDR3 spells CASNPGMGTEAFF. The DNA for the CDR3 is TGTGCCAGCAATCCGGGGATGGGCACTGAAGCTTTCTTT.

This clonotype has a handful of counts. V and J are TRBV28 and TRBJ2-7, with 11 bases identical to TRBD2. The CDR3 runs 15 residues. CDR1 is MDHEN, CDR2 SYDVKM, per germline. V shed 3 bases and J 3 bases; nucleotides not matched to a gene: 4. DNA for the CDR3: TGTGCCAGCAGTTTGGGGGGACTAGCGGTCTACGAGCAGTACTTC. Protein: CASSLGGLAVYEQYF.

This clonotype was counted a few times. The chain recombines TRBV12-3 or TRBV12-4 with TRBJ1-2; D not certain. This CDR3 is built from 12 residues. Trimming pared 3 bases from V and 8 bases from J, leaving 10 bases between. For the CDR3, the DNA is TGTGCCAGCAGTTTCCGGCCTTACGGCTACACCTTC. Protein product: CASSFRPYGYTF.

The chain recombines TRBV6-1 with TRBJ1-1, with 7 nucleotides matching TRBD1. The length of the CDR3 is 15 residues. J lost 5 bases, V lost 10 bases, and 16 bases had no gene match. CDR1 and CDR2 (germline): MNHNS, SASEGT. The CDR3 here is CATSLSSGGNTEAFF. CDR3 bases: TGTGCCACCAGCCTTTCCTCAGGGGGAAATACTGAAGCTTTCTTT.

This clonotype was recorded a few times. This chain connects TRBV5-1 to TRBJ1-4; possible D gene TRBD1, 5 bases. CDR3 length equals 14 residues. Germline values: CDR1 SGHRS, CDR2 YFSETQ. With 5 bases removed from V and 3 bases from J, the gap between germline ends came to 11 bases. This chain's CDR3 is CASRDGGANEKLFF. In DNA form, the CDR3 reads TGCGCCAGCAGGGATGGGGGGGCTAATGAAAAACTGTTTTTT.

The gene calls are TRBV12-3 or TRBV12-4 and TRBJ1-5, with 7 bases identical to TRBD1. The CDR3 contains 16 residues. The V and J ends lost 0 bases and 5 bases, in that order; junction bases with no gene match: 7. CDR3 protein: CASSLARGTAYQPQHF. The CDR3 DNA reads TGTGCCAGCAGTTTAGCGCGAGGGACAGCATATCAGCCCCAGCATTTT.

Many counts were recorded for this clonotype. The chain employs TRBV18 and TRBJ2-1; TRBD2 matches 8 bases. The CDR3 covers 16 residues. The V segment lost 2 bases and the J segment 5 bases; nucleotides outside the gene matches: 8. Germline V CDR1 and CDR2: KGHSH, LQKENI. CDR3 bases: TGTGCCAGCTCACCATTTACTAGCGGTACAAACAATGAGCAGTTCTTC. It specifies CASSPFTSGTNNEQFF.

This chain connects TRBV30 to TRBJ2-3; D is unclear. The CDR3 spans 11 residues. The V gene's germline CDR1 is GTSNPN and CDR2 SVGIG (reference sequence). V lost 1 base to trimming and J lost 5 bases, with 4 bases between them. The CDR3 nucleotides read TGTGCCTGGAGTGAAGGAGATACGCAGTATTTT. It is translated as CAWSEGDTQYF.

The V call is TRBV7-2, the J call TRBJ2-3, with unresolved D. V lost 1 base to trimming and J lost 4 bases, with 12 bases between them. Germline CDR1 reads SGHTA; CDR2 reads FQGNSA. The CDR3 runs 15 residues. The CDR3 nucleotides are TGTGCCAGCAGCTTAGTCGGTTTTGTTGCAGATACGCAGTATTTT. Translated, it gives CASSLVGFVADTQYF.